Following are 18 T cell receptor beta chains from one sample sequenced in a study of CD8+ T cells in alopecia areata. The sequencing template was cDNA reverse transcribed from extracted RNA. Clones were sequenced by immunoSEQ multiplex PCR, and TCRdb holds only the in-frame ones, with some missing. The data show 20,000 or so clones, with none appearing a single time. Combined cutaneous lymph node cells underwent sorting by CD4, CD8alpha, NKG2D, NKG2ACE and additional markers. The sample was CD8+ T cells sorted from a lymph node. The receptor source for this set is a C3H/HeJ mouse with alopecia areata. Strain haplotype (MHC): H2-k.

With regard to this clone: These gene names are mouse names. The DNA ends 4 residues before the CDR3 does, and the rest of the CDR3 is filled in from the germline J gene. The chain combines TRBV1 with TRBJ1-1; the D is unclear. Trimming shortened V by 1 base and J by 1 base, and 10 bases separated the two germline ends. Germline CDR1 reads NSQYPW; CDR2 reads LRSPGD (reference sequence). The CDR3 runs to 15 residues. The chain's CDR3 is CTCSAGVTINTEVFF. The covered CDR3 bases are TGCACCTGCAGTGCAGGAGTGACAATAAACACA. Complete variable domain (other parts from reference TRBV1 and TRBJ1-1): VTLLEQNPRWRLVPRGQAVNLRCILKNSQYPWMSWYQQDLQKQLQWLFTLRSPGDKEVKSLPGADYLATRVTDTELRLQVANMSQGRTLYCTCSAGVTINTEVFFGKGTRLTVV.

Comment on this clone: Germline and genes here are mouse. The CDR3 end falls 4 residues outside the read, so it is completed with the germline J gene. The chain joins TRBV19 to TRBJ2-7; 9 nucleotides match TRBD2. The CDR3 contains 13 residues. Germline V gene data show CDR1 as FNHDT and CDR2 as SITEND (reference sequence). CDR3 DNA, as far as it was read: TGTGCCAGCAGTTCTGGGGGGGGATAT. As protein: CASSSGGGY. The full-length CDR3 reads as CASSSGGGYEQYF. Variable domain in full (rest from reference TRBV19 and TRBJ2-7): GGIITQTPKFLIGQEGQKLTLKCQQNFNHDTMYWYRQDSGKGLRLIYYSITENDLQKGDLSEGYDASREKKSSFSLTVTSAQKNEMAVFLCASSSGGGYEQYFGPGTRLTVL.

This clone showed up just a few times. The genes and germline here are from mouse. Coverage ceases 4 residues before the CDR3 finishes, and the germline J gene fills in the end. This chain joins TRBV1 and TRBJ2-3; 7 nucleotides line up with TRBD2. This CDR3 has 15 amino acids. Germline values: CDR1 NSQYPW, CDR2 LRSPGD (reference sequence). The trim removed 3 bases at V and 1 base at J, leaving 4 bases unmatched. The CDR3 spells CTCSARWGGAETLYF. Incomplete CDR3 DNA: TGCACCTGCAGTGCTAGGTGGGGGGGTGCAGAA.

Only a few counts were recorded for this clone. Gene names are mouse gene names. From the germline J gene comes the end of the CDR3, since the read stops 4 residues before it. The J gene is TRBJ2-7, the V gene TRBV1, with 7 bases identical to TRBD2. Germline CDR1 reads NSQYPW; CDR2 reads LRSPGD (reference sequence). The length of the CDR3 is 12 residues. Partial CDR3 DNA: TGCACCTGCAGTGGACTGGGTTAT. Amino acids: CTCSGLGY. The CDR3 reads in full as CTCSGLGYEQYF.

The sample holds many counts of this clone. These gene names are mouse names. Read data end 4 residues before the CDR3 end; the end is taken from the germline J gene. The chain combines TRBV1 with TRBJ2-7, with D possibly being TRBD1 (5 bases). Germline assignment: CDR1 NSQYPW and CDR2 LRSPGD (reference sequence). The V end lost 4 bases, the J end lost 0 bases, and 7 bases lay between the germline ends. This CDR3 region has 13 residues. Incomplete CDR3 DNA: TGCACCTGCAGTGGACAGAGCTCCTAT. Residues: CTCSGQSSY. The whole CDR3 protein reads CTCSGQSSYEQYF.

In regard to this clone: Mouse germline and gene names are used. The CDR3 is cut off 4 residues early in the read; its end comes from the germline J gene. The rearrangement links TRBV13-2 to TRBJ1-1; possibly TRBD1 for D (6 bases). The length of the CDR3 is 13 residues. Germline V gene data show CDR1 as NNHNN and CDR2 as SYGAGS (reference sequence). This CDR3 reads CASGVGGREEVFF. Incomplete CDR3 DNA: TGTGCCAGCGGCGTGGGGGGGCGCGAA.

Details on this clone: Gene labels here are mouse ones. The CDR3 goes on 4 residues after the read ends, and that part is filled in from the germline J gene. This sequence joins TRBV19 and TRBJ2-2; 8 bases match TRBD2. The CDR3 is 15 amino acids. Germline lookup yields CDR1 FNHDT and CDR2 SITEND (reference sequence). Losses at the gene ends were 0 bases for V and 3 bases for J; bases not matched to a gene: 1. The CDR3 is CASSIGWGDTGQLYF. The sequenced part of the CDR3 DNA is TGTGCCAGCAGTATAGGCTGGGGGGACACCGGG.

This clone showed up many times. Gene and germline names: mouse. The CDR3 extends 4 residues past the end of the read, so its final part is completed from the germline J gene. The chain employs TRBV13-3 and TRBJ2-1; no firm D call. From germline, CDR1 is NNHDY and CDR2 SYVADS. CDR3 length: 14 amino acids. Trimming cost V 4 bases and J 1 base, with 9 bases left between them. The CDR3 sequence: CASSIDKNYAEQFF. The covered CDR3 bases are TGTGCCAGCAGTATCGACAAAAACTATGCT.

Many counts were recorded for this clone. Each gene name is a mouse one. Read data end 4 residues before the CDR3 end; the end is taken from the germline J gene. The chain joins TRBV1 to TRBJ2-5; no definite D call. The CDR3 spans 15 residues. CDR1 is NSQYPW and CDR2 is LRSPGD in the germline V gene (reference sequence). V lost 0 bases to trimming and J lost 1 base, with 8 bases between them. CDR3 protein: CTCSADEGHQDTQYF. CDR3 DNA (partial): TGCACCTGCAGTGCAGATGAGGGTCACCAAGAC.

The table lists this clone with many counts. Gene names are mouse gene names. Read sequence stops 4 residues before the CDR3 end, and the germline J gene provides the missing end. The V and J genes are TRBV13-3 and TRBJ2-7; 12 bases align to TRBD2. After removal of 3 bases from V and 3 bases from J, the junction contained 1 base not matched to a gene. The germline gives CDR1 NNHDY, CDR2 SYVADS. This CDR3 contains 14 residues. Here the CDR3 reads CASSGTGGDYEQYF. CDR3 DNA (partial): TGTGCCAGCAGTGGGACTGGGGGGGACTAT.

This clone qualifies as medium-sized. Gene names and germline refer to mouse. Read coverage stops 4 residues before the CDR3 terminus; the germline J gene supplies the remainder. This rearrangement joins TRBV13-3 to TRBJ2-7; the match to TRBD2 covers 12 bases. Trimming removed 3 bases from V and 3 bases from J; junction bases left unmatched: 1. The CDR3 consists of 14 residues. CDR1 is NNHDY, CDR2 SYVADS, per germline. The CDR3 bases that were read are TGTGCCAGCAGTGCGGGACTGGGGGGCTAT. Amino acids: CASSAGLGGY. In full, the CDR3 reads CASSAGLGGYEQYF.

In its sample, this clone was seen many times. The gene names given are mouse names. Read data end 4 residues before the CDR3 end; the end is taken from the germline J gene. The rearrangement uses TRBV13-3 and TRBJ2-3, with a possible D match to TRBD2 (6 bases). There are 15 residues in the CDR3. V was clipped by 1 base and J by 0 bases, with 9 bases between them. Germline values: CDR1 NNHDY, CDR2 SYVADS. The CDR3 DNA, read in part, is TGTGCCAGCAGTGATCCCGGGACTAGTGCAGAA. Residues: CASSDPGTSAE. The whole CDR3 reads CASSDPGTSAETLYF.

In regard to this clone: Gene labels here are mouse ones. The read comes to an end 4 residues before the CDR3 does, leaving the germline J gene to fill in the end. The J gene is TRBJ2-3, the V gene TRBV1; 10 bases agree with TRBD1. CDR3 size: 15 residues. V gave up 1 base and J gave up 3 bases; unmatched junction bases: 1. Germline V gene data show CDR1 as NSQYPW and CDR2 as LRSPGD (reference sequence). The CDR3 DNA, read in part, is TGCACCTGCAGTGCAGGACAGGGGGCGGCAGAA. Translation gives CTCSAGQGAAE. The whole CDR3 sequence is CTCSAGQGAAETLYF. Looking up the rest from reference TRBV1 and TRBJ2-3 gives the full variable domain: VTLLEQNPRWRLVPRGQAVNLRCILKNSQYPWMSWYQQDLQKQLQWLFTLRSPGDKEVKSLPGADYLATRVTDTELRLQVANMSQGRTLYCTCSAGQGAAETLYFGSGTRLTVL.

Worth noting for this clone: The gene names here belong to mouse. The sequenced fragment ends 4 residues before the CDR3 boundary, so the rest is inferred from the germline J gene. The V and J genes are TRBV13-1 and TRBJ2-3; 8 positions agree with TRBD1. V dropped 0 bases and J dropped 0; count of bases not matched to a gene: 0. The germline CDR1 and CDR2 sequences are NSHNY and SYGAGN. The CDR3 spans 15 residues. CDR3 sequence: CASSDGDRSAETLYF. The part of the CDR3 DNA that was read is TGTGCCAGCAGTGATGGGGACAGGAGTGCAGAA.

This clone occurred many times. At residue 9, the DNA translation does not agree with TCRdb's protein; the protein displayed here is the one encoded by the DNA. Mouse names are used for the genes. The read stops 3 residues short of the end of the CDR3; the missing end is completed from the germline J gene. This chain connects TRBV13-3 to TRBJ1-6; 7 bases line up with TRBD1. TRBJ1-6 has ORF status, its function being uncertain. Germline loops: CDR1 NNHDY, CDR2 SYVADS. The CDR3 consists of 12 residues. V lost 5 bases and J lost 8; bases outside the gene matches: 1. This CDR3 is CASSQGDSPLYF. The covered CDR3 bases are TGTGCCAGCAGCCAGGGGGATTCGCCC.

With regard to this clone: Gene names and germline match the mouse. Read sequence stops 4 residues before the CDR3 end, and the germline J gene provides the missing end. J is TRBJ1-4 and V is TRBV1, with TRBD1 matching 8 bases. The CDR3 sequence is 16 residues long. CDR1 is NSQYPW and CDR2 is LRSPGD in the germline V gene (reference sequence). The part of the CDR3 DNA that was read is TGCACCTGCAGTGCAGAGGACAGGGATAGGGGCGAA. Amino acids: CTCSAEDRDRGE. From start to end, the CDR3 is CTCSAEDRDRGERLFF.

This clone was seen only a few times. Gene names are mouse gene names. Sequencing ends 4 residues short of the CDR3 end; the germline J gene provides the rest. The rearrangement links TRBV13-1 to TRBJ2-7, with D possibly matching TRBD2 (6 bases). The CDR3 is made up of 15 amino acids. Germline CDR1 is NSHNY and CDR2 is SYGAGN. Incomplete CDR3 DNA: TGTGCCAGCAGTGGATCCCGGGACTCTCTTTAT. Protein: CASSGSRDSLY. The whole CDR3 is CASSGSRDSLYEQYF.

A note on this clone: Gene names denote mouse genes. Sequencing ends 4 residues short of the CDR3 end; the germline J gene provides the rest. The rearrangement links TRBV13-1 to TRBJ2-2; TRBD1 aligns across 8 bases. This CDR3 is 15 amino acids long. Losses at the gene ends were 2 bases for V and 3 bases for J; bases not matched to a gene: 3. Germline V gene lookup returns CDR1 NSHNY and CDR2 SYGAGN. The CDR3 reads CASSDRGQDTGQLYF. CDR3 DNA (partial): TGTGCCAGCAGTGACAGGGGGCAGGACACCGGG.